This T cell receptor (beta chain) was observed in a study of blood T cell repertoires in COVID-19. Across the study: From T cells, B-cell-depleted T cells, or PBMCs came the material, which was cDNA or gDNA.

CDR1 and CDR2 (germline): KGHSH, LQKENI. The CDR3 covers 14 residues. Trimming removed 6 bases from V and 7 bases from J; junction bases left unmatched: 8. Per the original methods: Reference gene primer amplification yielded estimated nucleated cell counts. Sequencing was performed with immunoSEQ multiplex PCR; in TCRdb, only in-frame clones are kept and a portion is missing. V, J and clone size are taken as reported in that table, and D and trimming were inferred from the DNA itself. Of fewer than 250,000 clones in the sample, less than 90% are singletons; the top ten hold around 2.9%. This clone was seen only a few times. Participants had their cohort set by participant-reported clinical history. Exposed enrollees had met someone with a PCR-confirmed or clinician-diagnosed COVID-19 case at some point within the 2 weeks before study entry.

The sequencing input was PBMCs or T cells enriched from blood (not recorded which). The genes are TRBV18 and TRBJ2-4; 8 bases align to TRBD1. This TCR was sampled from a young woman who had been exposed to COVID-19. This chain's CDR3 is CASSGQGQDNIQYF. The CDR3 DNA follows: TGTGCCAGCTCCGGACAGGGCCAAGACAACATTCAGTACTTC.